This T cell receptor beta chain was identified during a study of CD8 T cells in ankylosing spondylitis. V was clipped by 2 bases and J by 5 bases, with 16 bases between them. The CDR3 extends over 16 amino acids. The germline CDR1 and CDR2 sequences are SGHRS and YFSETQ. In making TCR beta libraries, quantitative 5'-RACE with molecular barcodes was used. Via MiXCR, TCRdb re-called the 5' RACE reads, giving one row per CDR3 protein. Among 250,000 or so distinct CDR3 sequences listed, over 15% were seen once. This rearrangement joins TRBV5-1 to TRBJ2-2; TRBD2 is a possible D gene (5 bases). Specimen: blood, either unsorted or a sorted T cell fraction (not recorded which). The receptor comes from a male donor with ankylosing spondylitis or in good health (not recorded which). The CDR3 DNA is TGCGCCAGCAGCTTCTTAGCGCCAACTGGGACCGGGGAGCTGTTTTTT. It specifies CASSFLAPTGTGELFF.